This T cell receptor (beta chain) was sequenced during a study of T cell responses to AZD1222 COVID-19 vaccine. Sequencing was performed with immunoSEQ multiplex PCR; in TCRdb, only in-frame clones are kept and a portion is missing. The top ten clones hold 0.75% to 1% of a sample with 200,000 or so clones, more than 75% of them seen once. The clonotype was recovered from an adult in good health. The specimen comprised peripheral blood, sampled on day 0 of AZD1222 vaccination.

As DNA, the CDR3 is TGTGCCAGCAGCGTTGAACAGGGCCTTGGCTACACCTTC. It translates to CASSVEQGLGYTF. The genes are TRBV9 and TRBJ1-2, with D maybe TRBD1 (6 bases). This CDR3 has 13 amino acids. Per germline, CDR1 SGDLS and CDR2 YYNGEE. Trimming removed 2 bases at V and 7 bases at J, with 12 bases between.